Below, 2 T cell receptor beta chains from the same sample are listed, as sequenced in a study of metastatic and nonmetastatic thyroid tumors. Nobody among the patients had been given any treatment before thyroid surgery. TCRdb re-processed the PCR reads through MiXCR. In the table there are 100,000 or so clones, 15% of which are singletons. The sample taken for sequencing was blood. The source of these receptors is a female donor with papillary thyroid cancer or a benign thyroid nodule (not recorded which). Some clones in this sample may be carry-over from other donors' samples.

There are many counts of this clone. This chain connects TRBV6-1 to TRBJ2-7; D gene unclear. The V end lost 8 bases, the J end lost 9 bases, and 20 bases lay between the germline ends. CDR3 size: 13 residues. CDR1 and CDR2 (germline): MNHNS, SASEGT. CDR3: CASGPASNTGQYF. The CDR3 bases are TGTGCCAGCGGACCGGCATCTAATACCGGGCAGTACTTC.

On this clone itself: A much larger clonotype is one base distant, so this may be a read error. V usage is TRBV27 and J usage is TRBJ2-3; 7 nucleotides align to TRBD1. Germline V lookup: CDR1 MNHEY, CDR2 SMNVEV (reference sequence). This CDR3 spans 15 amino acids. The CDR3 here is CSSSLGVQGTDTQYF. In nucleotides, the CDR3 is TGTTCCAGCAGTTTAGGCGTACAGGGGACAGATACGCAGTATTTT.